These T cell receptor beta chains were read from a single sample in a study of cytomegalovirus exposure and HLA in healthy donors. Only in-frame clones appear in the TCRdb table, and some are missing; sequencing was by immunoSEQ multiplex PCR. Seen here are around 97,000 clones, around 81% observed once, and the top ten hold under 5.5%. Sample: PBMCs. The receptors were sampled from a man aged 35-49 years in good health and CMV-seropositive. Both conserved end residues are part of each CDR3. Fields, in order: D gene, V gene, J gene, clone size, CDR3 protein, CDR3 DNA. The D gene is left open where the match is weak. Not all rows give a size; the values are once, few, many and, for expanded clones, a class.

d_gene: TRBD2; v_gene: TRBV2; j_gene: TRBJ2-5; abundance: few; CDR3aa: CASSEQRDSGSRRETQYF; CDR3nt: TGTGCCAGCAGTGAACAGCGGGATAGCGGGAGTAGGAGAGAGACCCAGTACTTC
d_gene: -; v_gene: TRBV19; j_gene: TRBJ1-5; abundance: once; CDR3aa: CASSFGQISNQPQHF; CDR3nt: TGTGCCAGTAGCTTCGGACAGATTAGCAATCAGCCCCAGCATTTT
d_gene: -; v_gene: TRBV27; j_gene: TRBJ2-7; abundance: -; CDR3aa: CASSPDLSASSYEQYF; CDR3nt: TGTGCCAGCAGTCCAGACCTCAGCGCGAGCTCCTACGAGCAGTACTTC
d_gene: -; v_gene: TRBV30; j_gene: TRBJ2-3; abundance: -; CDR3aa: CAWRRMTSTDTQYF; CDR3nt: TGTGCCTGGAGGAGGATGACTAGCACAGATACGCAGTATTTT
d_gene: -; v_gene: TRBV7-9; j_gene: TRBJ2-7; abundance: -; CDR3aa: CASSVSDYEYF; CDR3nt: TGTGCCAGCAGCGTGAGCGATTACGAGTACTTC
d_gene: -; v_gene: TRBV11-1; j_gene: TRBJ1-1; abundance: -; CDR3aa: CASSRPGLNTEAFF; CDR3nt: TGTGCCAGCAGCCGTCCAGGGTTAAACACTGAAGCTTTCTTT
d_gene: -; v_gene: TRBV5-1; j_gene: TRBJ2-7; abundance: -; CDR3aa: CASSLATGLSSYEQYF; CDR3nt: TGCGCCAGCAGCTTGGCCACGGGACTCTCCTCCTACGAGCAGTACTTC
d_gene: -; v_gene: TRBV5-4; j_gene: TRBJ1-2; abundance: -; CDR3aa: CASSLEATGNYGYTF; CDR3nt: TGTGCCAGCAGCTTGGAAGCTACAGGGAACTATGGCTACACCTTC
d_gene: -; v_gene: TRBV6-5; j_gene: TRBJ1-1; abundance: -; CDR3aa: CASYRDSLNTEAFF; CDR3nt: TGTGCCAGCTACCGGGACTCCCTGAACACTGAAGCTTTCTTT
d_gene: TRBD1; v_gene: TRBV9; j_gene: TRBJ1-6; abundance: -; CDR3aa: CASSVGGQGYNSPLHF; CDR3nt: TGTGCCAGCAGCGTAGGGGGACAGGGCTATAATTCACCCCTCCACTTT
d_gene: TRBD2; v_gene: TRBV19; j_gene: TRBJ2-2; abundance: few; CDR3aa: CASSSGREGRGGELFF; CDR3nt: TGTGCCAGTAGTTCCGGGCGGGAGGGCCGCGGCGGGGAGCTGTTTTTT
d_gene: -; v_gene: TRBV15; j_gene: TRBJ1-4; abundance: -; CDR3aa: CAAQGSDEKLFF; CDR3nt: TGTGCCGCTCAGGGTTCTGATGAAAAACTGTTTTTT
d_gene: -; v_gene: TRBV18; j_gene: TRBJ1-6; abundance: -; CDR3aa: CASSPQSHSSYNSPLHF; CDR3nt: TGTGCCAGCTCTCCCCAGAGTCACAGCTCCTATAATTCACCCCTCCACTTT
d_gene: TRBD1; v_gene: TRBV5-1; j_gene: TRBJ2-1; abundance: once; CDR3aa: CASSLEGAPYNEQFF; CDR3nt: TGCGCCAGCAGCTTGGAGGGGGCCCCCTACAATGAGCAGTTCTTC
d_gene: TRBD2; v_gene: TRBV30; j_gene: TRBJ2-3; abundance: -; CDR3aa: CACPAGTSGGAWADTQYF; CDR3nt: TGTGCCTGCCCAGCCGGGACTAGCGGGGGGGCATGGGCAGATACGCAGTATTTT
d_gene: TRBD1; v_gene: TRBV9; j_gene: TRBJ1-1; abundance: -; CDR3aa: CASSVLAGGGTEAFF; CDR3nt: TGTGCCAGCAGCGTCTTGGCAGGGGGCGGCACTGAAGCTTTCTTT
d_gene: -; v_gene: TRBV5-1; j_gene: TRBJ1-2; abundance: -; CDR3aa: CASSPGSGGVGYTF; CDR3nt: TGCGCCAGCAGCCCCGGGTCGGGGGGAGTTGGCTACACCTTC
d_gene: -; v_gene: TRBV6-1; j_gene: TRBJ2-1; abundance: -; CDR3aa: CASLGRHNEQFF; CDR3nt: TGTGCCAGCTTGGGCCGGCACAATGAGCAGTTCTTC
d_gene: -; v_gene: TRBV5-6; j_gene: TRBJ2-7; abundance: few; CDR3aa: CASSPEFGNYEQYF; CDR3nt: TGTGCCAGCAGCCCGGAATTCGGCAACTACGAGCAGTACTTC
d_gene: TRBD1; v_gene: TRBV18; j_gene: TRBJ1-3; abundance: -; CDR3aa: CASSPGQGTSGNTIYF; CDR3nt: TGTGCCAGCTCACCGGGACAGGGAACTTCTGGAAACACCATATATTTT
d_gene: -; v_gene: TRBV29-1; j_gene: TRBJ1-1; abundance: -; CDR3aa: CSVEVLNTEAFF; CDR3nt: TGCAGCGTTGAAGTCTTGAACACTGAAGCTTTCTTT
d_gene: TRBD2; v_gene: TRBV27; j_gene: TRBJ2-1; abundance: -; CDR3aa: CASNPGLAGGNNEQFF; CDR3nt: TGTGCCAGCAATCCTGGACTAGCGGGAGGCAACAATGAGCAGTTCTTC
d_gene: -; v_gene: TRBV27; j_gene: TRBJ1-4; abundance: few; CDR3aa: CASSSLRQNLNEKLFF; CDR3nt: TGTGCCAGCAGTTCCCTTCGACAGAATCTTAATGAAAAACTGTTTTTT
d_gene: -; v_gene: TRBV15; j_gene: TRBJ1-3; abundance: -; CDR3aa: CATSERGTGNTIYF; CDR3nt: TGTGCCACCAGCGAGAGGGGGACCGGAAACACCATATATTTT
d_gene: TRBD1; v_gene: TRBV7-2; j_gene: TRBJ1-2; abundance: -; CDR3aa: CASSLGTGSYGYTF; CDR3nt: TGTGCCAGCAGCCTCGGGACAGGGAGCTATGGCTACACCTTC
d_gene: -; v_gene: TRBV7-8; j_gene: TRBJ2-2; abundance: -; CDR3aa: CASSLGLQGTGELFF; CDR3nt: TGTGCCAGCAGCTTAGGTTTACAGGGCACCGGGGAGCTGTTTTTT
d_gene: -; v_gene: TRBV7-3; j_gene: TRBJ1-1; abundance: -; CDR3aa: CASSLGPTPSEAFF; CDR3nt: TGTGCCAGCAGCTTAGGGCCCACGCCGTCTGAAGCTTTCTTT
d_gene: TRBD1; v_gene: TRBV2; j_gene: TRBJ1-3; abundance: -; CDR3aa: CASGMDRDSGNTIYF; CDR3nt: TGTGCCAGCGGTATGGACAGGGACTCTGGAAACACCATATATTTT
d_gene: TRBD2; v_gene: TRBV19; j_gene: TRBJ2-1; abundance: -; CDR3aa: CASSPGTSGYNEQFF; CDR3nt: TGTGCCAGTAGTCCCGGGACTAGCGGCTACAATGAGCAGTTCTTC
d_gene: -; v_gene: TRBV19; j_gene: TRBJ1-2; abundance: -; CDR3aa: CASSIKTNYGYTF; CDR3nt: TGTGCCAGTAGTATCAAAACTAACTATGGCTACACCTTC
d_gene: -; v_gene: TRBV30; j_gene: TRBJ1-3; abundance: -; CDR3aa: CAWSPTSSGNTIYF; CDR3nt: TGTGCCTGGAGCCCCACAAGTTCTGGAAACACCATATATTTT
d_gene: -; v_gene: TRBV2; j_gene: TRBJ1-1; abundance: -; CDR3aa: CASSRPPYGENTEAFF; CDR3nt: TGTGCCAGCAGTCGGCCCCCTTACGGGGAGAACACTGAAGCTTTCTTT
d_gene: -; v_gene: TRBV2; j_gene: TRBJ2-7; abundance: once; CDR3aa: CASSAQGYYEQYF; CDR3nt: TGTGCCAGCAGTGCTCAGGGCTACTACGAGCAGTACTTC
d_gene: -; v_gene: TRBV18; j_gene: TRBJ2-1; abundance: -; CDR3aa: CASSPGHLLTMEQFF; CDR3nt: TGTGCCAGCTCACCGGGACACCTACTCACAATGGAGCAGTTCTTC
d_gene: -; v_gene: TRBV7-2; j_gene: TRBJ1-5; abundance: -; CDR3aa: CASSSDSIQPQHF; CDR3nt: TGTGCCAGCAGCTCAGACTCTATCCAGCCCCAGCATTTT
d_gene: -; v_gene: TRBV5-1; j_gene: TRBJ1-1; abundance: -; CDR3aa: CASSEARGTEAFF; CDR3nt: TGCGCCAGCAGCGAGGCCCGAGGGACTGAAGCTTTCTTT
d_gene: -; v_gene: TRBV19; j_gene: TRBJ1-1; abundance: -; CDR3aa: CASSIVGSRALNTEAFF; CDR3nt: TGTGCCAGTAGTATAGTCGGCAGCAGGGCCTTGAACACTGAAGCTTTCTTT
d_gene: TRBD1; v_gene: TRBV5-4; j_gene: TRBJ2-5; abundance: -; CDR3aa: CASSLAFGTGRQETQYF; CDR3nt: TGTGCCAGCAGCTTGGCCTTCGGGACAGGGAGGCAAGAGACCCAGTACTTC
d_gene: TRBD2; v_gene: TRBV27; j_gene: TRBJ2-7; abundance: -; CDR3aa: CASRRLAEKYEQYF; CDR3nt: TGTGCCAGCAGAAGACTAGCGGAAAAATACGAGCAGTACTTC
d_gene: -; v_gene: TRBV29-1; j_gene: TRBJ2-7; abundance: once; CDR3aa: CSVIGGSYEQYF; CDR3nt: TGCAGCGTTATCGGCGGCTCCTACGAGCAGTACTTC
d_gene: -; v_gene: TRBV12-1; j_gene: TRBJ2-5; abundance: -; CDR3aa: CASSFGPGHLQETQYF; CDR3nt: TGTGCCAGCAGCTTTGGACCGGGACACCTCCAAGAGACCCAGTACTTC
d_gene: -; v_gene: TRBV13; j_gene: TRBJ2-1; abundance: -; CDR3aa: CASSFRGHGYNEQFF; CDR3nt: TGTGCCAGCAGCTTTCGAGGGCATGGCTACAATGAGCAGTTCTTC
d_gene: TRBD2; v_gene: TRBV5-1; j_gene: TRBJ2-1; abundance: -; CDR3aa: CASSLTGTSYNEQFF; CDR3nt: TGCGCCAGCAGCTTAACCGGGACTAGCTACAATGAGCAGTTCTTC
d_gene: TRBD2; v_gene: TRBV4-1; j_gene: TRBJ2-7; abundance: once; CDR3aa: CASSYLAGSRYEQYF; CDR3nt: TGCGCCAGCAGCTATCTAGCGGGATCTAGATACGAGCAGTACTTC
d_gene: TRBD2; v_gene: TRBV7-8; j_gene: TRBJ2-1; abundance: few; CDR3aa: CASGREEVNEQFF; CDR3nt: TGTGCCAGCGGGCGGGAGGAGGTCAATGAGCAGTTCTTC
d_gene: -; v_gene: TRBV5-1; j_gene: TRBJ2-6; abundance: -; CDR3aa: CASSSFSSGANVLTF; CDR3nt: TGCGCCAGCAGCTCCTTTAGCTCTGGGGCCAACGTCCTGACTTTC
d_gene: -; v_gene: TRBV30; j_gene: TRBJ2-3; abundance: -; CDR3aa: CAWSRDTQYF; CDR3nt: TGTGCCTGGAGTCGTGATACGCAGTATTTT
d_gene: -; v_gene: TRBV5-1; j_gene: TRBJ2-7; abundance: -; CDR3aa: CASSTGNGGYEQYF; CDR3nt: TGCGCCAGCTCTACAGGGAATGGAGGCTACGAGCAGTACTTC
d_gene: -; v_gene: TRBV30; j_gene: TRBJ1-1; abundance: -; CDR3aa: CAWSNPGWGNTEAFF; CDR3nt: TGTGCCTGGAGTAACCCAGGGTGGGGGAACACTGAAGCTTTCTTT
d_gene: TRBD1; v_gene: TRBV29-1; j_gene: TRBJ2-1; abundance: -; CDR3aa: CSASGQGYNEQFF; CDR3nt: TGCAGCGCATCGGGACAGGGGTACAATGAGCAGTTCTTC
d_gene: TRBD1; v_gene: TRBV9; j_gene: TRBJ2-7; abundance: -; CDR3aa: CASSTLGQGPNEQYF; CDR3nt: TGTGCCAGCAGCACTCTCGGACAGGGGCCCAACGAGCAGTACTTC
d_gene: TRBD2; v_gene: TRBV18; j_gene: TRBJ2-1; abundance: -; CDR3aa: CASSPRQGGSNEQFF; CDR3nt: TGTGCCAGCTCACCGAGGCAGGGAGGGAGCAATGAGCAGTTCTTC
d_gene: -; v_gene: TRBV2; j_gene: TRBJ2-5; abundance: -; CDR3aa: CASSGTGTPQETQYF; CDR3nt: TGTGCCAGCAGTGGGACCGGGACTCCACAAGAGACCCAGTACTTC
d_gene: TRBD1; v_gene: TRBV10-1; j_gene: TRBJ2-3; abundance: -; CDR3aa: CASSADREADTQYF; CDR3nt: TGCGCCAGCAGCGCGGACAGGGAGGCAGATACGCAGTATTTT
d_gene: -; v_gene: TRBV14; j_gene: TRBJ1-2; abundance: -; CDR3aa: CASSQDRVYGYTF; CDR3nt: TGTGCCAGCAGCCAAGACAGGGTATATGGCTACACCTTC